This T cell receptor (beta chain) was sequenced for a study of blood T cell repertoires in COVID-19. Clones were sequenced by immunoSEQ multiplex PCR, and TCRdb holds only the in-frame ones, with some missing. The sample holds about 170,000 clones, 80% to 85% seen once. Trimming cost V 5 bases and J 1 base; bases outside gene matches: 1. The germline CDR1 and CDR2 sequences are SGHTA and FQGNSA. The CDR3 loop spans 13 amino acids. Note on this clone: The same CDR3 also results from other DNA sequences found in this sample.

Sequenced sample: peripheral blood. The genes are TRBV7-2 and TRBJ1-1; 7 nucleotides align to TRBD1. This receptor was taken from a man between 65 and 85 years old with active or convalescent COVID-19. CDR3 in DNA: TGTGCCAGCAGCCGACAGGGGAACACTGAAGCTTTCTTT. As protein: CASSRQGNTEAFF.